This TCR beta chain was obtained from a study of PD-1 blockade in mismatch repair-deficient tumors. Profiled with immunoSEQ multiplex PCR; TCRdb holds only in-frame clones, not every one. Of roughly 15,000 clones detected, roughly 80% appear once; the ten largest clones hold 3.4%. This clone was observed a single time. The target antigen is unknown. Other DNA sequences in this specimen translate into the identical CDR3. General observations from the study: Tumor-resident clones, often absent from pretreatment blood, expanded after pembrolizumab and then contracted.

Germline V gene sequence: CDR1 SGHTA, CDR2 FQGTGA. The CDR3 sequence is 14 residues long. V was clipped by 5 bases and J by 1 base; unmatched bases: 2. Three pembrolizumab responders had their TCRs sequenced. The rearrangement joins TRBV7-3 to TRBJ1-1; 9 bases fit TRBD1. The specimen comprised PBMCs, sampled 4 weeks after starting pembrolizumab. This TCR was recovered from an adult with mismatch repair-deficient cancer. The DNA for the CDR3 is TGTGCCAGCAGCCTGACAGGGGGGAACACTGAAGCTTTCTTT. Translation gives CASSLTGGNTEAFF.